Following are 21 T cell receptor beta chains from one sample sequenced in a study of cytomegalovirus exposure and HLA in healthy donors. With 60 Vbeta and 13 Jbeta primers, the PCR was carried out. The data were produced by immunoSEQ multiplex PCR, yet TCRdb's version contains in-frame clones alone and is incomplete. The repertoire holds about 180,000 clones, with about 79% as singletons. The sample consisted of PBMCs. Source of these receptors: a girl aged 2 to 10 in good health and CMV-seropositive.

This clone was detected only once. This chain connects TRBV5-4 to TRBJ1-2, with 12 bases that match TRBD1. The junction had 1 base not matched to a gene; V was cut back by 2 bases and J by 2 bases. Germline CDR1 reads SGHNT; CDR2 reads YYREEE (reference sequence). This CDR3 spans 15 amino acids. The CDR3 nucleotides read TGTGCCAGCAGCTTTGGGACAGGGGGCAACTATGGCTACACCTTC. Translated: CASSFGTGGNYGYTF. Full variable domain (remainder filled in from reference TRBV5-4 and TRBJ1-2): ETGVTQSPTHLIKTRGQQVTLRCSSQSGHNTVSWYQQALGQGPQFIFQYYREEENGRGNFPPRFSGLQFPNYSSELNVNALELDDSALYLCASSFGTGGNYGYTFGSGTRLTVV.

The chain uses TRBV18 and TRBJ1-2; 9 bases match TRBD1. Germline V lookup: CDR1 KGHSH, CDR2 LQKENI. The CDR3 covers 14 residues. V lost 7 bases, J lost 1 base, and 4 bases stayed unmatched. CDR3 DNA sequence: TGTGCCAGCTTGCCGGGACAGGGTAACTATGGCTACACCTTC. This gives the protein CASLPGQGNYGYTF.

V and J are TRBV28 and TRBJ2-7; D might be TRBD1 (6 bases). Germline CDR1 reads MDHEN; CDR2 reads SYDVKM. V lost 4 bases and J lost 3, with 10 bases in between. The CDR3 loop spans 13 amino acids. CDR3 residues: CASSSGQIYEQYF. As DNA, the CDR3 is TGTGCCAGCAGTTCAGGACAGATCTACGAGCAGTACTTC.

The chain carries TRBV28 and TRBJ1-5, with 7 bases that match TRBD1. Germline-derived CDR1 and CDR2 are MDHEN and SYDVKM. The V gene end was trimmed by 5 bases and the J gene end by 6 bases; junction bases not matched to a gene: 4. The CDR3 spans 13 residues. This CDR3 reads CASSRPGGQPQHF. In nucleotides, the CDR3 is TGTGCCAGCAGTCGCCCAGGGGGTCAGCCCCAGCATTTT.

This rearrangement joins TRBV7-3 to TRBJ2-1, with a tentative D call TRBD2 (6 bases). This CDR3 is 21 amino acids long. The germline V gene encodes CDR1 SGHTA and CDR2 FQGTGA. V was pared by 1 base and J by 3 bases, with 28 bases between. This CDR3 is CASSLMARDSPGIPGYNEQFF. CDR3 coding DNA: TGTGCCAGCAGCTTAATGGCCCGGGACTCGCCAGGGATACCAGGCTACAATGAGCAGTTCTTC.

The V gene is TRBV6-8, the J gene TRBJ2-5; maybe TRBD2 (5 bases). Trimming pared 7 bases from V and 7 bases from J, leaving 16 bases between. The CDR3 totals 13 residues. Per germline, CDR1 MNHGY and CDR2 SAAAGT. Here the CDR3 DNA reads TGTGCCAGCACCATAGCGCCGCGCCGGACCCAGTACTTC. Residues: CASTIAPRRTQYF.

This chain uses TRBV18 with TRBJ2-7; TRBD2 might be the D (5 bases). Germline V gene data show CDR1 as KGHSH and CDR2 as LQKENI. The CDR3 totals 14 residues. Trimming left V 2 bases short and J 0 bases short, with 8 bases between. This chain's CDR3 is CASSPEGSSYEQYF. The CDR3, as DNA: TGTGCCAGCTCACCAGAGGGCAGCTCCTACGAGCAGTACTTC.

V usage is TRBV15 and J usage is TRBJ1-2; D is undetermined. Per germline, CDR1 LNHNV and CDR2 YYDKDF (reference sequence). This CDR3 has 14 amino acids. Trimming took off 0 bases at V and 7 bases at J, with 12 bases between the two ends. The CDR3 region is CATSREEYGSGYTF. As DNA, the CDR3 is TGTGCCACCAGCAGAGAAGAGTACGGGTCTGGCTACACCTTC.

A few counts support this clone. This chain links TRBV4-1 with TRBJ2-5; 9 nucleotides line up with TRBD2. The J call is doubtful: the DNA matches TRBJ2-7 better. CDR1 is MGHRA, CDR2 YSYEKL, per germline. The CDR3 is made up of 17 amino acids. The CDR3 DNA is TGCGCCAGCAGCCAAGAACTAGCGGGCAGGGGAGCCTACGAGCAGTACTTC. Amino acids: CASSQELAGRGAYEQYF.

The chain combines TRBV30 with TRBJ2-1; 11 bases are shared with TRBD2. The CDR3 loop spans 17 amino acids. V shed 1 base and J 4 bases; nucleotides not matched to a gene: 9. CDR1 GTSNPN and CDR2 SVGIG come from the germline V gene (reference sequence). CDR3 residues: CAWSGLAGGPKYNEQFF. Written as DNA, the CDR3 is TGTGCCTGGAGTGGCTTAGCGGGAGGGCCAAAGTACAATGAGCAGTTCTTC.

The rearrangement links TRBV5-4 to TRBJ1-5; 7 bases map to TRBD1. Germline V gene sequence: CDR1 SGHNT, CDR2 YYREEE (reference sequence). J lost 4 bases, V lost 0 bases, and 4 bases had no gene match. The CDR3 sequence is 15 residues long. CDR3 amino acids: CASSLGGTENQPQHF. Here the CDR3 DNA reads TGTGCCAGCAGCTTGGGGGGGACAGAGAATCAGCCCCAGCATTTT.

Concerning this clone: The germline gene is not matched at one end of the junction; a read error may be the cause. V and J are TRBV2 and TRBJ2-3, with TRBD1 identical over 8 bases. Germline CDR1 SNHLY, CDR2 FYNNEI. CDR3 length: 11 amino acids. CDR3 sequence: CASRETGARGF. For the CDR3, the DNA is TGTGCCAGCAGGGAGACAGGGGCCCGGGGTTTT.

This clone has a single count. The chain combines TRBV2 with TRBJ1-2; 9 nucleotides match TRBD1. The length of the CDR3 is 16 residues. J gave up 8 bases and V 5 bases, and 15 bases lay outside the gene matches. Germline-derived CDR1 and CDR2 are SNHLY and FYNNEI. CDR3 sequence reads: CASSNLIRDRVGGYTF. CDR3 sequence (DNA): TGTGCCAGCAGTAATTTGATTAGGGACAGGGTTGGCGGCTACACCTTC.

This rearrangement joins TRBV19 to TRBJ1-1, with TRBD1 as a possible D gene (5 bases). Germline V gene lookup returns CDR1 LNHDA and CDR2 SQIVND (reference sequence). The CDR3 sequence is 13 residues long. V was trimmed by 6 bases and J by 4 bases, leaving 12 bases between them. The CDR3 sequence: CASREDKSTEAFF. The CDR3 DNA reads TGTGCCAGTAGAGAGGACAAAAGCACTGAAGCTTTCTTT.

The gene calls are TRBV6-5 and TRBJ2-1, with a possible D match to TRBD2 (6 bases). CDR1 is MNHEY, CDR2 SVGAGI, per germline. The CDR3 runs 16 residues. V dropped 0 bases and J dropped 4 bases, with 13 bases sitting between them. CDR3 coding DNA: TGTGCCAGCAGTTACTCCGGCGGGGAGACTTACAATGAGCAGTTCTTC. Residues: CASSYSGGETYNEQFF.

The chain recombines TRBV11-3 with TRBJ2-1, with D hard to call. The germline CDR1 and CDR2 sequences are SGHNT and YENEEA. V was trimmed by 0 bases and J by 0 bases, leaving 9 bases between them. The CDR3 totals 16 residues. DNA for the CDR3: TGTGCCAGCAGCTTAGAGTCGCGGAGCTCCTACAATGAGCAGTTCTTC. Protein: CASSLESRSSYNEQFF.

The chain is built from TRBV11-3 and TRBJ2-7; TRBD1 matches 10 bases. The ends lost 5 bases at V and 5 bases at J; junction bases unmatched: 12. The CDR3 is 16 residues long. Germline assignment: CDR1 SGHNT and CDR2 YENEEA. This chain's CDR3 is CASSTRGTGARNEQYF. The CDR3 DNA follows: TGTGCCAGCAGCACACGGGGGACAGGGGCTCGGAACGAGCAGTACTTC.

A few counts support this clone. The chain carries TRBV5-6 and TRBJ1-6; D uncertain. Germline V lookup: CDR1 SGHDT, CDR2 YYEEEE. The CDR3 loop spans 12 amino acids. Trimming removed 2 bases at V and 10 bases at J, with 7 bases between. CDR3 residues: CASSFVRSPLHF. DNA for the CDR3: TGTGCCAGCAGCTTTGTTCGGTCACCCCTCCACTTT.

This clone appeared once. The chain carries TRBV2 and TRBJ2-7; 8 nucleotides align to TRBD1. In germline, CDR1 is SNHLY, CDR2 FYNNEI. The CDR3 has 12 amino acids. V lost 6 bases to trimming and J lost 8 bases; unmatched junction nucleotides: 6. In nucleotides, the CDR3 is TGTGCCAGCAGGGACAGGGCCGGGAAGCAGTACTTC. It codes for CASRDRAGKQYF.

The chain is built from TRBV7-8 and TRBJ1-3; possibly TRBD1 for D (5 bases). Per the germline V gene, CDR1 is SGHVS and CDR2 is FQNEAQ. The CDR3 is 15 amino acids. Trimming removed 5 bases at V and 1 base at J, with 12 bases between. CDR3 residues: CASSKGVGSGNTIYF. The CDR3 region has the DNA TGTGCCAGCAGCAAAGGGGTAGGGTCTGGAAACACCATATATTTT.

The chain uses TRBV9 and TRBJ1-2; weak D call: TRBD1 (5 bases). The germline gives CDR1 SGDLS, CDR2 YYNGEE. The length of the CDR3 is 16 residues. V gave up 2 bases and J gave up 5 bases, with 19 bases separating them. The CDR3 spells CASSVESQGVGYGYTF. In DNA, the CDR3 is TGTGCCAGCAGCGTCGAATCCCAGGGCGTAGGGTATGGCTACACCTTC. Full variable domain (rest looked up from reference TRBV9 and TRBJ1-2): DSGVTQTPKHLITATGQRVTLRCSPRSGDLSVYWYQQSLDQGLQFLIQYYNGEERAKGNILERFSAQQFPDLHSELNLSSLELGDSALYFCASSVESQGVGYGYTFGSGTRLTVV.